The 4 T cell receptor beta chains reported below all come from one sample, sequenced in a study of T cells and Merkel cell carcinoma outcomes. Assay used: immunoSEQ multiplex PCR; TCRdb lists only in-frame clones, some missing. The table includes approximately 3,000 clones, around 97% detected once. Sequenced sample: tumor tissue from Merkel cell carcinoma. The receptors shown here come from a human donor with Merkel cell carcinoma.

The genes are TRBV4-2 and TRBJ2-7; a weak D match, TRBD2 (5 bases). The CDR3 is made up of 15 amino acids. The ends were cut back, 0 bases at V and 3 bases at J, with 12 bases in the middle. Germline V gene data show CDR1 as LGHNA and CDR2 as YNFKEQ. The chain's CDR3 is CASSQDLRGSYEQYF. CDR3 sequence (DNA): TGTGCCAGCAGCCAAGATCTGCGTGGGAGCTACGAGCAGTACTTC.

V gene TRBV5-1 combines with J gene TRBJ2-3; 8 nucleotides agree with TRBD2. V trimming: 3 bases; J trimming: 1 base; junction bases outside the gene matches: 13. Germline values: CDR1 SGHRS, CDR2 YFSETQ. This CDR3 is built from 18 residues. CDR3: CASSYRGGGPAGTDTQYF. The CDR3 DNA sequence: TGCGCCAGCAGCTATCGGGGGGGCGGGCCCGCCGGCACAGATACGCAGTATTTT.

The gene calls are TRBV19 and TRBJ1-2; the D gene is possibly TRBD1 (6 bases). Germline assignment: CDR1 LNHDA and CDR2 SQIVND (reference sequence). This CDR3 has 12 residues. V was trimmed by 10 bases and J by 1 base, leaving 10 bases between them. CDR3 in amino acids: CATRDINYGYTF. CDR3 bases: TGTGCCACCCGGGACATTAACTATGGCTACACCTTC.

The chain joins TRBV27 to TRBJ2-7; the D is unclear. V was clipped by 2 bases and J by 0 bases, with 8 bases between them. This CDR3 comprises 14 residues. The germline V gene has CDR1 MNHEY and CDR2 SMNVEV (reference sequence). For the CDR3, the DNA is TGTGCCAGCAGTTTAGATCGGAACTCCTACGAGCAGTACTTC. It codes for CASSLDRNSYEQYF.